This T cell receptor (beta chain) was retrieved from a study of CD8 T cells in ankylosing spondylitis. V shed 4 bases and J 5 bases; nucleotides not matched to a gene: 4. The CDR3 is 13 amino acids. The V gene's germline CDR1 is SGHVS and CDR2 FNYEAQ. Quantitative molecular-barcoded 5'-RACE generated the TCR beta libraries. TCRdb analysed the 5' RACE reads with MiXCR anew, one entry per CDR3 protein. The data contain some 840,000 distinct CDR3 sequences, roughly 12% of them singletons. This clonotype was seen a few times. Its specificity is unknown. Overall study results and limits: In ankylosing spondylitis patients, matched synovial fluid reportedly showed significant enrichment of disease-linked clones. A TCR beta motif made of about 8 highly homologous variants seemed typical of ankylosing spondylitis blood. Disease-linked clones bore a CD8+ phenotype and were relatively rare in peripheral blood.

This sequence joins TRBV7-6 and TRBJ2-7; 8 bases map to TRBD2. This TCR derives from a male donor with ankylosing spondylitis. The sequencing sample was made of blood, either unsorted or a sorted T cell fraction (not recorded which). The DNA of the CDR3 is TGTGCCAGCAGCTCCAGCGGGAGCGACGAGCAGTACTTC. It is translated as CASSSSGSDEQYF.